Presented here are 19 T cell receptor beta chains from one specimen sequenced in a study of shared clonotypes between healthy human individuals. Sequencing used immunoSEQ multiplex PCR; TCRdb keeps in-frame clones, though not all of them. The sample records about 710,000 clones, roughly 72% being singletons. The sample comprised memory CD4+ T cells sorted from blood. Subset given: CD45RA-negative fraction. These receptors were collected from a woman in her 30s in good health.

The chain couples TRBV5-4 to TRBJ2-5; D possibly corresponds to TRBD1 (8 bases). V was shortened by 2 bases and J by 5 bases, with 13 bases between the two germline ends. CDR1 and CDR2 (germline): SGHNT, YYREEE (reference sequence). The CDR3 has 14 amino acids. The CDR3 region has the DNA TGTGCCAGCAGCTTAGGACAGGGAGGGGAGACCCAGTACTTC. This sequence encodes CASSLGQGGETQYF.

The chain joins TRBV19 to TRBJ2-3, with no clear D. The CDR3 consists of 11 residues. Deletions cut 10 bases from V and 4 bases from J, with 9 bases between. CDR1 LNHDA and CDR2 SQIVND come from the germline V gene (reference sequence). CDR3 DNA sequence: TGTGCCACTGCCAAGGCAGATACGCAGTATTTT. This sequence encodes CATAKADTQYF.

The genes are TRBV11-1 and TRBJ2-1, with D possibly matching TRBD2 (5 bases). The length of the CDR3 is 15 residues. The germline gives CDR1 SGHAT, CDR2 FQDESV (reference sequence). The V and J ends lost 5 bases and 4 bases respectively, with 15 bases between them. CDR3 DNA: TGTGCCAGCAGCCCCCGGGGTAGCGAATACAATGAGCAGTTCTTC. Translating gives CASSPRGSEYNEQFF.

This clone was detected a few times. V is TRBV6-5 and J is TRBJ1-1, with 9 bases identical to TRBD1. V trimming: 10 bases; J trimming: 5 bases; junction bases outside the gene matches: 14. The CDR3 is 15 amino acids. CDR1 and CDR2 (germline): MNHEY, SVGAGI. The CDR3 loop is CATRFGDRVGTEAFF. DNA for the CDR3: TGTGCCACTCGTTTCGGGGACAGGGTGGGAACTGAAGCTTTCTTT.

Turning to this clone: At one end the junction does not follow the germline gene, possibly because of a read error. V gene TRBV5-1 combines with J gene TRBJ1-2; unclear D gene. Germline-derived CDR1 and CDR2 are SGHRS and YFSETQ. The CDR3 has 11 residues. The CDR3 here is CASSLDSNSFF. The CDR3 bases are TGCGCCAGCAGCTTGGACAGCAACAGTTTCTTC.

The chain uses TRBV28 and TRBJ1-3; D unresolved. The V end was cut by 7 bases, the J end by 0 bases, with 10 bases between. This CDR3 contains 14 residues. Germline CDR1 and CDR2: MDHEN and SYDVKM. CDR3 loop: CASIRASSGNTIYF. DNA of the CDR3: TGTGCCAGCATAAGGGCCAGCTCTGGAAACACCATATATTTT.

The chain recombines TRBV7-9 with TRBJ1-5; D is unclear. Germline values: CDR1 SEHNR, CDR2 FQNEAQ (reference sequence). This CDR3 is built from 14 residues. Trimming cost V 0 bases and J 2 bases, with 5 bases left between them. The CDR3 protein is CASSLAHGNQPQHF. CDR3 nucleotides: TGTGCCAGCAGCTTAGCGCATGGCAATCAGCCCCAGCATTTT.

On this clone: Other nucleotide sequences from this sample produce the same CDR3. The rearrangement joins TRBV5-1 to TRBJ2-7; unclear D gene. Per germline, CDR1 SGHRS and CDR2 YFSETQ. Trimming cost V 0 bases and J 0 bases, with 7 bases left between them. The length of the CDR3 is 14 residues. Here the CDR3 DNA reads TGCGCCAGCAGCTTGGGCACGGTCTCCTACGAGCAGTACTTC. Amino acid sequence: CASSLGTVSYEQYF.

V gene TRBV28 combines with J gene TRBJ1-5; D is unresolved. Trimming removed 7 bases at V and 1 base at J, with 8 bases between. The length of the CDR3 is 13 residues. Germline-derived CDR1 and CDR2 are MDHEN and SYDVKM. The CDR3 region has the DNA TGTGCCAGCAAGACGCCAAGCAATCAGCCCCAGCATTTT. Amino acids: CASKTPSNQPQHF.

As to this clone: Other DNA sequences in the sample encode the same CDR3. The J gene is TRBJ2-3, the V gene TRBV5-1, with D possibly being TRBD2 (6 bases). Trimming pared 5 bases from V and 0 bases from J, leaving 16 bases between. The CDR3 is 16 residues long. The germline V gene has CDR1 SGHRS and CDR2 YFSETQ. The CDR3 sequence: CASSLPADYSTDTQYF. The CDR3 DNA reads as TGCGCCAGCAGTTTACCAGCGGACTATAGCACAGATACGCAGTATTTT. Looking up the rest from reference TRBV5-1 and TRBJ2-3 gives the full variable domain: KAGVTQTPRYLIKTRGQQVTLSCSPISGHRSVSWYQQTPGQGLQFLFEYFSETQRNKGNFPGRFSGRQFSNSRSEMNVSTLELGDSALYLCASSLPADYSTDTQYFGPGTRLTVL.

This chain links TRBV2 with TRBJ2-5; TRBD2 matches 8 bases. V trimming: 8 bases; J trimming: 4 bases; junction bases outside the gene matches: 18. This CDR3 is built from 17 residues. Germline loops: CDR1 SNHLY, CDR2 FYNNEI. The CDR3 is CASSLGSGSWGRETQYF. CDR3 nucleotide sequence: TGTGCCAGCTCGCTGGGGAGCGGGAGTTGGGGGCGAGAGACCCAGTACTTC.

The genes are TRBV7-9 and TRBJ2-3; D could derive from TRBD1 or TRBD2 (5 bases each). The germline CDR1 and CDR2 sequences are SEHNR and FQNEAQ (reference sequence). V was shortened by 3 bases and J by 0 bases, with 10 bases between the two germline ends. The CDR3 covers 15 residues. CDR3 sequence (DNA): TGTGCCAGCAGCTTTTGGGACGATAGCACAGATACGCAGTATTTT. Protein: CASSFWDDSTDTQYF.

The chain carries TRBV27 and TRBJ2-1; 10 nucleotides align to TRBD2. Germline trimming cut 2 bases from V and 3 bases from J; bases unmatched to any gene: 13. CDR3 length: 19 amino acids. CDR1 is MNHEY, CDR2 SMNVEV, per germline (reference sequence). CDR3 coding DNA: TGTGCCAGCAGTTTAAGAGGCGGGGCTAGCGGGAGTAACTACAATGAGCAGTTCTTC. As protein: CASSLRGGASGSNYNEQFF.

CDR3: CSVSPGQPGSEAFF. As DNA, the CDR3 is TGCAGCGTTTCTCCGGGACAGCCGGGTTCTGAAGCTTTCTTT. The chain has TRBV29-1 and TRBJ1-1; 7 bases map to TRBD1. From germline, CDR1 is SQVTM and CDR2 ANQGSEA. Trimming removed 5 bases from V and 6 bases from J; junction bases left unmatched: 12. The CDR3 is 14 amino acids.

The rearrangement joins TRBV6-1 to TRBJ2-7; D perhaps matches TRBD2 (5 bases). Germline V gives CDR1 MNHNS, CDR2 SASEGT. The CDR3 extends over 15 amino acids. The V and J ends lost 6 bases and 4 bases respectively, with 19 bases between them. The CDR3 reads CASRERGGPFYEQYF. The DNA of the CDR3 is TGTGCCAGCAGGGAGCGCGGAGGCCCCTTTTACGAGCAGTACTTC.

The chain combines TRBV19 with TRBJ2-5, with 11 nucleotides matching TRBD1. The CDR3 extends over 15 amino acids. J lost 6 bases, V lost 3 bases, and 6 bases had no gene match. The germline V gene encodes CDR1 LNHDA and CDR2 SQIVND (reference sequence). Written as DNA, the CDR3 is TGTGCCAGTAGTATCCCGCGGACAGGGGGCAAGACCCAGTACTTC. Its translation is CASSIPRTGGKTQYF.

The table lists this clone with many counts. The chain has TRBV4-2 and TRBJ2-5; 8 bases match TRBD1. CDR1 and CDR2 (germline): LGHNA, YNFKEQ. The CDR3 is 15 residues long. The V and J ends lost 5 bases and 2 bases, in that order; junction bases with no gene match: 7. CDR3 nucleotides: TGTGCCAGCAGCTCTAACAGGGGGATACAAGAGACCCAGTACTTC. This codes for CASSSNRGIQETQYF.

This chain links TRBV6-1 with TRBJ1-5; D may be TRBD1 (6 bases). Between the trimmed V and J ends, which lost 7 bases and 7 bases, there was a span of 17 bases. The length of the CDR3 is 14 residues. CDR1 MNHNS and CDR2 SASEGT come from the germline V gene. The CDR3 protein is CASNLWTAGQPQHF. DNA of the CDR3: TGTGCCAGCAATCTATGGACAGCAGGACAGCCCCAGCATTTT.

The J gene is TRBJ2-1, the V gene TRBV6-5, with D unclear. Germline lookup yields CDR1 MNHEY and CDR2 SVGAGI. V was cut by 1 base and J by 5 bases, with 6 bases left in between. This CDR3 is 13 amino acids long. CDR3 bases: TGTGCCAGCAGTTACTTCGAGGACAATGAGCAGTTCTTC. Translation gives CASSYFEDNEQFF.